Listed here are 30 T cell receptor beta chains from one sample, sequenced in a study of identical twins. TCRdb fed the 5' RACE reads into MiXCR, producing one record per CDR3 protein. The table shows 150,000 or so distinct CDR3 sequences, with 3% to 4.5% occurring only once. Material: memory T cells sorted from blood. Every receptor here comes from a man between 18 and 29 years old in good health.

The chain recombines TRBV3-1 with TRBJ2-1, with D hard to call. Germline CDR1 is LGHDT and CDR2 is YNNKEL (reference sequence). The V end was cut by 5 bases, the J end by 5 bases, with 7 bases between. CDR3 size: 12 residues. The CDR3 loop reads CASSSNNNEQFF. CDR3 DNA: TGTGCCAGCAGCTCAAACAACAATGAGCAGTTCTTC.

Many counts were recorded for this clonotype. CDR3 loop: CASGRDGTDTQYF. The CDR3 nucleotides are TGTGCCAGCGGCAGAGACGGCACAGATACGCAGTATTTT. V is TRBV6-2 or TRBV6-3 and J is TRBJ2-3; D unresolved. CDR1 is MNHEY and CDR2 is SVGEGT in the germline V gene. The CDR3 spans 13 residues. Trimming cost V 8 bases and J 1 base, with 10 bases left between them.

This clonotype has ten or more counts. The chain employs TRBV6-1 and TRBJ1-5, with a possible D match to TRBD1 (6 bases). CDR3 length: 16 amino acids. Between the trimmed V and J ends, which lost 4 bases and 2 bases, there was a span of 15 bases. The germline CDR1 and CDR2 sequences are MNHNS and SASEGT. CDR3: CASSVQGRLGNQPQHF. CDR3 sequence (DNA): TGTGCCAGCAGTGTTCAGGGGAGATTGGGCAATCAGCCCCAGCATTTT.

This clonotype came up many times. The chain has TRBV4-2 and TRBJ1-1; no reliable D call. The germline V gene encodes CDR1 LGHNA and CDR2 YNFKEQ. The CDR3 covers 13 residues. Trimming took 0 bases from V and 10 from J, leaving 12 bases between them. This chain's CDR3 is CASSQDLALGAFF. The CDR3 DNA is TGTGCCAGCAGCCAAGATTTGGCCCTCGGAGCTTTCTTT.

This clonotype was counted many times. This rearrangement joins TRBV7-9 to TRBJ2-7; 11 bases map to TRBD2. CDR1 is SEHNR, CDR2 FQNEAQ, per germline (reference sequence). The V and J ends lost 1 base and 0 bases, in that order; junction bases with no gene match: 2. The CDR3 consists of 16 residues. Written as DNA, the CDR3 is TGTGCCAGCAGCTTAGGGGGGACTAGCGGCTCCTACGAGCAGTACTTC. Translating gives CASSLGGTSGSYEQYF.

A few counts support this clonotype. This rearrangement joins TRBV7-2 to TRBJ2-5, with D unclear. Trimming left V 5 bases short and J 0 bases short, with 13 bases between. Germline V gene lookup returns CDR1 SGHTA and CDR2 FQGNSA. The CDR3 runs 15 residues. The CDR3 spells CASSPDGRNQETQYF. The CDR3 coding sequence is TGTGCCAGCAGCCCCGACGGAAGAAACCAAGAGACCCAGTACTTC.

This clonotype was seen at least ten times. The genes are TRBV7-2 and TRBJ2-2; possible D gene TRBD2, 6 bases. V shed 0 bases and J shed 4 bases, with 15 bases lying between them. Looked up from germline, CDR1 is SGHTA and CDR2 is FQGNSA. This CDR3 is built from 17 residues. The chain's CDR3 is CASSLARRARGTGELFF. For the CDR3, the DNA is TGTGCCAGCAGCTTAGCGCGGAGGGCCCGGGGCACCGGGGAGCTGTTTTTT.

At least ten counts were recorded for this clonotype. The chain uses TRBV7-9 and TRBJ2-2; D remains ambiguous. V lost 4 bases, J lost 5 bases, and 17 bases lay in between. The CDR3 sequence is 16 residues long. Germline V gene data show CDR1 as SEHNR and CDR2 as FQNEAQ (reference sequence). The CDR3 nucleotides read TGTGCCAGCAGCTCCCCATTCGGCGCTGGGACCGGGGAGCTGTTTTTT. Translated, it gives CASSSPFGAGTGELFF.

This clonotype was counted at least ten times. The V gene is TRBV5-1, the J gene TRBJ1-5; D gene uncertain. V was trimmed by 0 bases and J by 7 bases, leaving 8 bases between them. Per germline, CDR1 SGHRS and CDR2 YFSETQ. CDR3 size: 13 residues. CDR3 nucleotide sequence: TGCGCCAGCAGCTTGGAAGGCATCCAGCCCCAGCATTTT. The encoded protein is CASSLEGIQPQHF.

In this sample, this clonotype turned up many times. J is TRBJ2-1 and V is TRBV20-1; possibly TRBD1 or TRBD2 for D (6 bases each). The CDR3 extends over 17 amino acids. The germline V and J ends were trimmed by 2 bases and 0 bases, with 17 bases remaining between them. CDR1 DFQATT and CDR2 SNEGSKA come from the germline V gene (reference sequence). The CDR3 loop is CSARKGGAATSYNEQFF. CDR3 bases: TGCAGTGCTAGAAAGGGGGGCGCTGCGACCTCCTACAATGAGCAGTTCTTC.

This clonotype was seen repeatedly, ten times or more. The rearrangement joins TRBV7-9 to TRBJ2-3; 13 nucleotides match TRBD2. Germline CDR1 reads SEHNR; CDR2 reads FQNEAQ (reference sequence). The CDR3 has 16 residues. Losses at the gene ends were 3 bases for V and 2 bases for J; bases not matched to a gene: 2. CDR3 bases: TGTGCCAGCAGCTTGGGACTAGCGGGGTCCACAGATACGCAGTATTTT. Residues: CASSLGLAGSTDTQYF.

This clonotype was recorded at least ten times. The chain links TRBV30 to TRBJ2-7; D is uncertain. Germline assignment: CDR1 GTSNPN and CDR2 SVGIG (reference sequence). Trimming took off 0 bases at V and 3 bases at J, with 6 bases between the two ends. The length of the CDR3 is 12 residues. DNA for the CDR3: TGTGCCTGGAGTGTACCCGGCTACGAGCAGTACTTC. It translates to CAWSVPGYEQYF.

This clonotype was seen many times. The rearrangement joins TRBV15 to TRBJ2-1; D is ambiguous. The ends were cut back, 5 bases at V and 6 bases at J, with 8 bases in the middle. The CDR3 is made up of 12 amino acids. CDR1 and CDR2 (germline): LNHNV, YYDKDF (reference sequence). The CDR3 region has the DNA TGTGCCACCAGCCCGGACCTCAATGAGCAGTTCTTC. It yields the protein CATSPDLNEQFF.

This clonotype was observed at least ten times. The rearrangement links TRBV16 to TRBJ2-4, with TRBD2 matching over 8 bases. This CDR3 spans 12 amino acids. V gave up 0 bases and J gave up 13 bases; unmatched junction bases: 2. The germline V gene encodes CDR1 KGHSY and CDR2 FQNENV. CDR3 region: CASSQSGRGQYF. CDR3 DNA sequence: TGTGCCAGCAGCCAATCCGGGAGGGGACAGTACTTC. The whole variable domain, remainder taken from reference TRBV16 and TRBJ2-4, is GEEVAQTPKHLVRGEGQKAKLYCAPIKGHSYVFWYQQVLKNEFKFLISFQNENVFDETGMPKERFSAKCLPNSPCSLEIQATKLEDSAVYFCASSQSGRGQYFGAGTRLSVL.

This clonotype was found many times. The chain is built from TRBV5-1 and TRBJ1-3, with D hard to call. The germline gives CDR1 SGHRS, CDR2 YFSETQ. This CDR3 region has 16 residues. The V end was cut by 4 bases, the J end by 0 bases, with 14 bases between. The CDR3 coding sequence is TGCGCCAGCAGCCGGGGTCAAGACCCCTCTGGAAACACCATATATTTT. This codes for CASSRGQDPSGNTIYF.

This clonotype was seen repeatedly, ten times or more. The chain employs TRBV20-1 and TRBJ2-6; no firm D call. V lost 6 bases, J lost 2 bases, and 8 bases lay in between. This CDR3 has 13 amino acids. CDR1 is DFQATT and CDR2 is SNEGSKA in the germline V gene (reference sequence). The CDR3 region has the DNA TGCAGTGCGCGTCCCACTGGGGCCAACGTCCTGACTTTC. Its protein product is CSARPTGANVLTF.

This clonotype has at least ten counts. V usage is TRBV20-1 and J usage is TRBJ1-1, with D perhaps TRBD1 (5 bases). Trimming cost V 3 bases and J 0 bases, with 11 bases left between them. From germline, CDR1 is DFQATT and CDR2 SNEGSKA (reference sequence). This CDR3 is built from 14 residues. The CDR3 here is CSASKQEMNTEAFF. CDR3 in DNA: TGCAGTGCTAGCAAACAGGAAATGAACACTGAAGCTTTCTTT.

This clonotype has at least ten counts. The genes are TRBV11-1 and TRBJ2-6; the match to TRBD2 covers 8 bases. The CDR3 loop spans 17 amino acids. Germline V gene lookup returns CDR1 SGHAT and CDR2 FQDESV (reference sequence). Trimming took 7 bases from V and 0 from J; bases not matched to a gene: 8. CDR3 DNA sequence: TGTGCCAGCACCCCGGGGGGGGAAAACTCTGGGGCCAACGTCCTGACTTTC. Amino acid sequence: CASTPGGENSGANVLTF.

This clonotype appeared many times. The CDR3 is CASSPRRLLEQYF. CDR3 sequence (DNA): TGTGCCAGTAGCCCCCGCCGTCTCCTTGAGCAGTACTTC. The chain carries TRBV28 and TRBJ2-7; D remains unclear. The germline V and J ends were trimmed by 9 bases and 7 bases, with 19 bases remaining between them. In germline, CDR1 is MDHEN, CDR2 SYDVKM. The CDR3 totals 13 residues.

This clonotype was counted ten times or more. The J gene is TRBJ2-1, the V gene TRBV3-1; 10 nucleotides align to TRBD2. Germline CDR1 is LGHDT and CDR2 is YNNKEL (reference sequence). Germline trimming cut 4 bases from V and 5 bases from J; bases unmatched to any gene: 8. The CDR3 extends over 16 amino acids. CDR3 residues: CASSPFSGRADNEQFF. The CDR3, as DNA: TGTGCCAGCAGCCCTTTCAGCGGGAGGGCCGACAATGAGCAGTTCTTC.

This clonotype showed up many times. The V call is TRBV15, the J call TRBJ2-7; 11 bases align to TRBD2. V shed 8 bases and J 2 bases; nucleotides not matched to a gene: 5. Germline loops: CDR1 LNHNV, CDR2 YYDKDF (reference sequence). The CDR3 is made up of 14 amino acids. The DNA of the CDR3 is TGTGCCACCCACGGGACTAGCGGACCCTACGAGCAGTACGTC. It translates to CATHGTSGPYEQYV.

This clonotype was seen at least ten times. The V call is TRBV7-9, the J call TRBJ1-5; D is ambiguous. This CDR3 comprises 17 residues. Germline CDR1 SEHNR, CDR2 FQNEAQ (reference sequence). V lost 4 bases and J lost 2, with 18 bases in between. The CDR3 protein is CASSYGGKVFGNQPQHF. The CDR3 DNA reads TGTGCCAGCAGCTACGGCGGCAAAGTGTTTGGCAATCAGCCCCAGCATTTT.

This clonotype occurred many times. The chain combines TRBV4-3 with TRBJ1-4; possible D gene TRBD1, 5 bases. The CDR3 runs 15 residues. Trimming stripped 1 base from V and 5 bases from J, with 11 bases between. Germline CDR1 is LGHNA and CDR2 is YSLEER. This chain's CDR3 is CASSQAAGRNEKLFF. For the CDR3, the DNA is TGCGCCAGCAGCCAAGCGGCAGGGAGGAATGAAAAACTGTTTTTT.

This clonotype has a count of ten or more. This rearrangement joins TRBV7-8 to TRBJ2-3, with TRBD2 matching 7 bases. V lost 0 bases to trimming and J lost 0 bases; unmatched junction nucleotides: 6. Germline V lookup: CDR1 SGHVS, CDR2 FQNEAQ. This CDR3 has 17 amino acids. In DNA form, the CDR3 reads TGTGCCAGCAGCTTAGCGACTAGCAGCCGTAGCACAGATACGCAGTATTTT. It encodes CASSLATSSRSTDTQYF.

This clonotype was recorded at least ten times. The V and J genes are TRBV6-1 and TRBJ1-1, with a possible D match to TRBD1 (5 bases). The CDR3 has 15 amino acids. In germline, CDR1 is MNHNS, CDR2 SASEGT. V was pared by 7 bases and J by 1 base, with 16 bases between. The CDR3: CASNGGRQTNTEAFF. The CDR3 DNA is TGTGCCAGCAATGGGGGAAGGCAGACGAACACTGAAGCTTTCTTT.

This clonotype was picked up many times. The V and J genes are TRBV29-1 and TRBJ2-5; 7 positions agree with TRBD2. Germline loops: CDR1 SQVTM, CDR2 ANQGSEA. The CDR3 loop spans 12 amino acids. Germline trimming cut 4 bases from V and 1 base from J; bases unmatched to any gene: 0. The CDR3 sequence: CSVGGSQETQYF. CDR3 nucleotide sequence: TGCAGCGTTGGCGGGAGCCAAGAGACCCAGTACTTC.

DNA of the CDR3: TGTGCCAGCATCCCTCCTGTTGGGGACGGTTCAATGGGAGATACGCAGTATTTT. It yields the protein CASIPPVGDGSMGDTQYF. The chain is built from TRBV11-1 and TRBJ2-3, with D perhaps matching TRBD1 or TRBD2 (5 bases each). Trimming took 7 bases from V and 5 from J, leaving 28 bases between them. Looked up from germline, CDR1 is SGHAT and CDR2 is FQDESV (reference sequence). The CDR3 has 18 amino acids.

This clonotype has ten or more counts. This chain connects TRBV28 to TRBJ1-5; no firm D call. Germline CDR1 is MDHEN and CDR2 is SYDVKM. Trimming stripped 5 bases from V and 5 bases from J, with 7 bases between. This CDR3 has 12 amino acids. This chain's CDR3 is CASSAPHQPQHF. The DNA for the CDR3 is TGTGCCAGCAGTGCCCCCCATCAGCCCCAGCATTTT.

The table lists this clonotype with many counts. V usage is TRBV27 and J usage is TRBJ2-2; maybe TRBD1 (5 bases). V lost 5 bases and J lost 6, with 13 bases in between. Germline assignment: CDR1 MNHEY and CDR2 SMNVEV (reference sequence). This CDR3 contains 14 residues. The CDR3 spells CASSPQGYAGELFF. The CDR3 region has the DNA TGTGCCAGCAGTCCGCAGGGTTACGCCGGGGAGCTGTTTTTT.

In its sample, this clonotype was seen many times. The chain employs TRBV12-3 or TRBV12-4 and TRBJ2-5; 10 bases agree with TRBD2. V shed 3 bases and J 2 bases; nucleotides not matched to a gene: 9. The CDR3 runs to 17 residues. CDR3 residues: CASSFKREGLGQETQYF. CDR3 nucleotide sequence: TGTGCCAGCAGTTTCAAGCGGGAGGGCCTGGGGCAAGAGACCCAGTACTTC.